This record concerns one TCR beta chain sequence. This record comes from a study of blood T cell repertoires in COVID-19. Overall study context: Samples came from the United States, Italy and Spain, spanning acute and convalescent COVID-19. PBMCs, B-cell-depleted T cells, or T cells were the source of the cDNA or gDNA that made up the material.

Source study methods: Using reference gene primer amplification, nucleated cell counts were estimated. Only in-frame clones appear in the TCRdb table, and some are missing; sequencing was by immunoSEQ multiplex PCR. The V and J calls and clone size were taken over from that table, and D and trimming were inferred from the DNA. The data show over 90,000 clones, about 91% seen once. The germline CDR1 and CDR2 sequences are MDHEN and SYDVKM. The junction had 7 bases not matched to a gene; V was cut back by 6 bases and J by 5 bases. This CDR3 has 14 residues. The sample comprised peripheral blood. The source of this sequence is a human donor in a cohort sampled during active COVID-19. The rearrangement uses TRBV28 and TRBJ2-7, with 10 bases identical to TRBD2. The CDR3 loop is CASRGRLAGDEQYF. As DNA, the CDR3 is TGTGCCAGCAGAGGAAGGCTAGCGGGAGACGAGCAGTACTTC.